These 25 T cell receptor beta chains share one sample of origin, sequenced in a study of shared clonotypes between healthy human individuals. Repertoires were generated with immunoSEQ multiplex PCR, while TCRdb's copy carries only in-frame clones and drops some. The repertoire consists of about a million clones, with 77% occurring once and the leading ten covering roughly 0.82%. Specimen: memory CD4+ T cells from PBMCs. Subset here: CD45RA-negative fraction. These receptors all come from a man between 18 and 35 years old in good health. Some clones in this sample may be carry-over from other donors' samples.

This clone was seen only once. The gene calls are TRBV21-1 and TRBJ2-7; the table gives TRBD2 as D, unverified against the DNA. TRBV21-1 is annotated as a pseudogene. CDR3 size: 14 residues. CDR3 nucleotide sequence: TGTGCCAGCAGCAAAAGGACTAGCTCCTACGAGCAGTACTTC. It specifies CASSKRTSSYEQYF.

The chain employs TRBV11-3 and TRBJ2-1; 11 bases are a match to TRBD1. Trimming at V came to 1 base and at J to 16 bases, leaving 3 bases not matched to a gene. The CDR3 has 12 residues. Germline CDR1 is SGHNT and CDR2 is YENEEA. CDR3 in amino acids: CASSLGTGGLFF. CDR3 DNA: TGTGCCAGCAGCTTAGGGACAGGGGGCTTATTCTTC.

V and J are TRBV7-9 and TRBJ2-3, with TRBD2 matching over 8 bases. From germline, CDR1 is SEHNR and CDR2 FQNEAQ (reference sequence). Unmatched junction bases numbered 8, after V lost 2 bases and J lost 4 bases. CDR3 length: 16 amino acids. The DNA of the CDR3 is TGTGCCAGCAGCTTACGGGGCGGGAGGTCTGCAGATACGCAGTATTTT. Its translation is CASSLRGGRSADTQYF. The full variable domain, completed using reference TRBV7-9 and TRBJ2-3, is DTGVSQNPRHKITKRGQNVTFRCDPISEHNRLYWYRQTLGQGPEFLTYFQNEAQLEKSRLLSDRFSAERPKGSFSTLEIQRTEQGDSAMYLCASSLRGGRSADTQYFGPGTRLTVL.

The chain carries TRBV7-8 and TRBJ1-5; TRBD1 matches at 9 bases. Trimming removed 2 bases from V and 1 base from J; junction bases left unmatched: 6. The CDR3 consists of 17 residues. The germline CDR1 and CDR2 sequences are SGHVS and FQNEAQ. CDR3 bases: TGTGCCAGCAGCTTACGGGGAGGACAGGGGAGCAATCAGCCCCAGCATTTT. Translation: CASSLRGGQGSNQPQHF.

This clone was detected only a few times. This sequence joins TRBV11-3 and TRBJ2-1, with D unclear. The CDR3 is 13 amino acids. V gave up 5 bases and J gave up 2 bases, with 7 bases separating them. Germline lookup yields CDR1 SGHNT and CDR2 YENEEA. Here the CDR3 reads CASSPRPYNEQFF. The CDR3 nucleotides are TGTGCCAGCAGCCCCCGCCCCTACAATGAGCAGTTCTTC.

This rearrangement joins TRBV6-5 to TRBJ2-7; D is ambiguous. The germline gives CDR1 MNHEY, CDR2 SVGAGI. Deletions cut 0 bases from V and 0 bases from J, with 9 bases between. The CDR3 length is 15 residues. This CDR3 reads CASSYSRAVSYEQYF. The CDR3, as DNA: TGTGCCAGCAGTTACTCCCGCGCGGTCTCCTACGAGCAGTACTTC.

The chain has TRBV19 and TRBJ1-5; no definite D call. The CDR3 extends over 12 amino acids. Germline assignment: CDR1 LNHDA and CDR2 SQIVND (reference sequence). V was clipped by 5 bases and J by 6 bases, with 8 bases between them. The CDR3 sequence is CASSFFSQPQHF. The CDR3 region has the DNA TGTGCCAGTAGTTTTTTTAGTCAGCCCCAGCATTTT.

Of note for this clone: Distinct nucleotide sequences in the sample also encode this CDR3. The rearrangement joins TRBV9 to TRBJ1-5; D is unresolved. The CDR3 spans 13 residues. V gave up 0 bases and J gave up 2 bases, with 3 bases separating them. Germline V CDR1 and CDR2: SGDLS, YYNGEE. In DNA, the CDR3 is TGTGCCAGCAGCGTAGTCGGCAATCAGCCCCAGCATTTT. Protein product: CASSVVGNQPQHF.

As for this clone: A much larger clone differs by one base, so this may be a read error. The genes are TRBV30 and TRBJ2-2; D might be TRBD1 (6 bases). Per germline, CDR1 GTSNPN and CDR2 SVGIG (reference sequence). The CDR3 is 12 residues long. The CDR3 DNA reads as TGTGCCTGGACCCGGGACACCGGGGAGCCGTTTTTT. The encoded protein is CAWTRDTGEPFF.

This chain links TRBV9 with TRBJ2-1; D gene uncertain. With 3 bases removed from V and 0 bases from J, the gap between germline ends came to 7 bases. The CDR3 extends over 14 amino acids. The V gene's germline CDR1 is SGDLS and CDR2 YYNGEE. The CDR3 is CASSEFSSYNEQFF. The CDR3 DNA follows: TGTGCCAGCAGCGAATTTAGCTCCTACAATGAGCAGTTCTTC.

The V gene is TRBV5-1, the J gene TRBJ1-2, with D perhaps matching TRBD1 (6 bases). The CDR3 is 14 residues long. The germline gives CDR1 SGHRS, CDR2 YFSETQ. Trimming took 3 bases from V and 4 from J, leaving 13 bases between them. The CDR3, as DNA: TGCGCCAGCAGCTCTGGCGACAGGTCCTATGGCTACACCTTC. The encoded protein is CASSSGDRSYGYTF.

This clone was detected ten times or more. The chain joins TRBV6-5 to TRBJ1-4; D is ambiguous. This CDR3 region has 13 residues. Trimming took 2 bases from V and 5 from J, leaving 6 bases between them. Germline V gene sequence: CDR1 MNHEY, CDR2 SVGAGI. CDR3 sequence: CASSYGLNEKLFF. The CDR3 DNA follows: TGTGCCAGCAGTTACGGACTCAATGAAAAACTGTTTTTT.

This clone was picked up one time. The chain is built from TRBV7-6 and TRBJ2-2; the D call may be TRBD1 or TRBD2 (6 bases each). Per the germline V gene, CDR1 is SGHVS and CDR2 is FNYEAQ. Trimming left V 5 bases short and J 1 base short, with 17 bases between. The CDR3 has 17 residues. The CDR3 here is CASSPLGGGQNTGELFF. CDR3 coding DNA: TGTGCCAGCAGCCCTTTAGGGGGAGGCCAGAACACCGGGGAGCTGTTTTTT.

This rearrangement joins TRBV11-3 to TRBJ1-2, with D tentatively TRBD1 (5 bases). The V gene's germline CDR1 is SGHNT and CDR2 YENEEA. The CDR3 extends over 17 amino acids. Trimming cost V 5 bases and J 3 bases, with 22 bases left between them. CDR3 bases: TGTGCCAGCAGCCCGCCCGAGGGAAGGGGCGTCGACTATGGCTACACCTTC. Amino acids: CASSPPEGRGVDYGYTF.

The J gene is TRBJ1-3, the V gene TRBV4-2; no clear D. The V end lost 4 bases, the J end lost 4 bases, and 8 bases lay between the germline ends. Germline V gene sequence: CDR1 LGHNA, CDR2 YNFKEQ. The CDR3 is 13 amino acids. Here the CDR3 reads CASSREAGNTIYF. The CDR3 DNA follows: TGTGCCAGCAGCCGCGAAGCGGGAAACACCATATATTTT.

The rearrangement uses TRBV10-3 and TRBJ2-7; a possible D gene is TRBD2 (6 bases). Per the germline V gene, CDR1 is ENHRY and CDR2 is SYGVKD. CDR3 length: 14 residues. The V gene lost 0 bases and the J gene lost 6 bases, with 12 bases spanning the gap. CDR3 sequence: CAISESALAGEQYF. The CDR3, as DNA: TGTGCCATCAGTGAGTCTGCACTAGCTGGCGAGCAGTACTTC.

The V and J genes are TRBV28 and TRBJ1-1, with a possible D match to TRBD1 (5 bases). From germline, CDR1 is MDHEN and CDR2 SYDVKM. Trimming shortened V by 11 bases and J by 4 bases, and 20 bases separated the two germline ends. The CDR3 loop spans 14 amino acids. CDR3 DNA: TGTGCCGCCTTAGGGGACCGTCGGGGCACTGAAGCTTTCTTT. Amino acid sequence: CAALGDRRGTEAFF.

This clone has a handful of counts. The sample contains more than one DNA sequence encoding this CDR3. The J gene is TRBJ1-3, the V gene TRBV4-2; D gene uncertain. V was shortened by 0 bases and J by 0 bases, with 6 bases between the two germline ends. Germline CDR1 reads LGHNA; CDR2 reads YNFKEQ. The CDR3 spans 15 residues. The CDR3 nucleotides are TGTGCCAGCAGCCAAGATTTGAACTCTGGAAACACCATATATTTT. This encodes CASSQDLNSGNTIYF.

Comments on this clone: This sample also contains other DNA sequences that code for the same CDR3. The rearrangement joins TRBV20-1 to TRBJ1-1, with D unresolved. CDR1 and CDR2 (germline): DFQATT, SNEGSKA (reference sequence). Trimming shortened V by 3 bases and J by 1 base, and 3 bases separated the two germline ends. This CDR3 is built from 11 residues. The DNA for the CDR3 is TGCAGTGCTAGCAGGAACACTGAAGCTTTCTTT. This encodes CSASRNTEAFF.

This rearrangement joins TRBV10-3 to TRBJ1-5; TRBD1 matches 7 bases. Germline loops: CDR1 ENHRY, CDR2 SYGVKD. V gave up 0 bases and J gave up 8 bases; unmatched junction bases: 7. The CDR3 has 15 residues. The chain's CDR3 is CAISESKGQLEPQHF. The CDR3 nucleotides read TGTGCCATCAGTGAGTCGAAGGGACAGCTAGAGCCCCAGCATTTT.

The chain recombines TRBV5-1 with TRBJ2-3; D gene ambiguous. CDR3 length: 14 residues. The germline gives CDR1 SGHRS, CDR2 YFSETQ. The V and J ends lost 1 base and 3 bases respectively, with 9 bases between them. The chain's CDR3 is CASSLFTVTDTQYF. For the CDR3, the DNA is TGCGCCAGCAGCTTGTTCACGGTGACAGATACGCAGTATTTT. Combining the CDR3 with reference TRBV5-1 and TRBJ2-3 gives the whole variable domain KAGVTQTPRYLIKTRGQQVTLSCSPISGHRSVSWYQQTPGQGLQFLFEYFSETQRNKGNFPGRFSGRQFSNSRSEMNVSTLELGDSALYLCASSLFTVTDTQYFGPGTRLTVL.

The CDR3: CASRGQGYGYTF. CDR3 sequence (DNA): TGTGCCAGCAGGGGACAGGGGTATGGCTACACCTTC. V gene TRBV27 combines with J gene TRBJ1-2; 10 bases align to TRBD1. The J segment lost 5 bases and the V segment lost 6 bases, leaving 0 bases of the junction unmatched. The CDR3 covers 12 residues. The germline CDR1 and CDR2 sequences are MNHEY and SMNVEV (reference sequence).

The chain joins TRBV28 to TRBJ1-2, with D possibly matching TRBD1 (5 bases). CDR1 MDHEN and CDR2 SYDVKM come from the germline V gene. CDR3 length: 15 residues. V was shortened by 4 bases and J by 8 bases, with 20 bases between the two germline ends. CDR3 DNA: TGTGCCAGCAGTTCCCGATCCGGGGCGCCAGGGGGCTACACCTTC. Residues: CASSSRSGAPGGYTF.

The chain joins TRBV5-6 to TRBJ2-5; D is possibly TRBD1 or TRBD2 (5 bases each). Germline CDR1 and CDR2: SGHDT and YYEEEE. Trimming stripped 2 bases from V and 1 base from J, with 6 bases between. This CDR3 contains 13 residues. The CDR3 DNA sequence: TGTGCCAGCAGCTTCGGGGCCCAAGAGACCCAGTACTTC. Translated: CASSFGAQETQYF.

This chain links TRBV2 with TRBJ1-4, with 7 nucleotides matching TRBD1. The CDR3 runs 15 residues. Trimming removed 7 bases from V and 3 bases from J; junction bases left unmatched: 8. The germline V gene has CDR1 SNHLY and CDR2 FYNNEI. CDR3 nucleotide sequence: TGTGCCAGCATTGATCTTACAGGGGCTAATGAAAAACTGTTTTTT. Translating gives CASIDLTGANEKLFF.